This TCR beta chain originates from a study of blood T cell repertoires in COVID-19 (dated by TCRdb to the early 2020s). General notes on the study: Samples covering the acute and convalescent phases of COVID-19 were provided by collaborators in the United States, Italy and Spain. The repertoires were released in a freely available public database meant as a resource for research on the immune response to SARS-CoV-2. The material from the prospective study consisted of cDNA or gDNA derived from T cells, B-cell-depleted T cells, or PBMCs. A de-identified subject ID, COVID-19 status, age in years and sex were almost always included in the sample metadata. Deeply sampled blood TCRbeta repertoires from subjects exposed to, actively infected with, or recovered from COVID-19 were included in the dataset. Samples were obtained from the ongoing ImmuneRACE study (first 160 participants) and from 950 to 1,500 subjects provided by 6 global collaborators. Where available, HLA class I and class II types were taken from metadata supplied by the sample provider and were not determined by assay-based typing.

Of note for this clone: The antigen it binds to is not known. No much larger clonotype is one base removed from it; base qualities were not supplied.

The collaborating institutions used their own protocols to collect whole blood in K2EDTA tubes. For TCRbeta analysis, collaborator samples were shipped as frozen whole blood, as isolated PBMCs, or as DNA extracted from either sample type. TCRbeta CDR3 regions were amplified from genomic DNA by means of the immunoSEQ Assay, a bias-controlled multiplex PCR. In the paper's pipeline: Nucleated cell counts per sample were estimated from amplification of reference gene primers within the assay. To quantify the absolute abundance of each unique TCRbeta CDR3 rearrangement, sequence reads were collapsed and filtered. Productive Simpson clonality was computed per sample as the square root of Simpson's diversity index over productive rearrangements. Here the immuneACCESS table is served through TCRdb, limited to in-frame sequences with V and J called. Missing clones are a known gap in these copies; in checked studies unresolved V genes cover under half, and the rest lacks a known reason. V and J calls and clone size come straight from that table; D and trimming were deduced from the DNA. The sample includes 65,000 or so clones, with roughly 72% observed a single time. About 6.4% of the sample goes to the ten largest clones.

The study at large found these results: The quantity of clinical and demographic metadata differed by source and by participant and was supplied without curation.

The origin of this receptor is a woman aged 50 to 60 with active or convalescent COVID-19. Sample: peripheral blood.

The base sequence is TGTGCCAGCAGTTATCAGGGTTCTGGCACTGAAGCTTTCTTT. The encoded protein is CASSYQGSGTEAFF. The chain is made from TRBV6-2 or TRBV6-3 and TRBJ1-1; the best D guess is TRBD1, with 5 bases matching. The CDR3 runs 14 amino acids, cysteine and phenylalanine included. The read is trimmed to its CDR3 DNA, 42 bases read in frame from base 1. From the germline V gene, CDR1 is MNHEY and CDR2 is SVGEGT. Relative to germline, V is 3 bases shorter and J is 4 bases shorter, with 12 bases between their ends.